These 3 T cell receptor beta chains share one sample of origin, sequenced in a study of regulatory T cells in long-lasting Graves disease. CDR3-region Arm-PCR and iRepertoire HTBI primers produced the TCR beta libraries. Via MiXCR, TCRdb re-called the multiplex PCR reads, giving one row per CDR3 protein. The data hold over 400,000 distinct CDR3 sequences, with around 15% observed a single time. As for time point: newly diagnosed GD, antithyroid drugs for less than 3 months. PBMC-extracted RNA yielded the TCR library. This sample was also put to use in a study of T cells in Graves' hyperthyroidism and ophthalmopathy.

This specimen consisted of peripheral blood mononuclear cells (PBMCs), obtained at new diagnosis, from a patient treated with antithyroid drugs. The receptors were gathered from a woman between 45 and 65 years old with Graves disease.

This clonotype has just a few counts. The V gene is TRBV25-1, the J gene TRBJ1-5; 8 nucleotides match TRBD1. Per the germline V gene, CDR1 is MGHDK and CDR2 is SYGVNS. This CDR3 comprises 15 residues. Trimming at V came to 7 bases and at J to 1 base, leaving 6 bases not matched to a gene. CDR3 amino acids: CASNSDRESNQPQHF. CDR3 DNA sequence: TGTGCCAGCAACTCGGACAGGGAAAGCAATCAGCCCCAGCATTTT. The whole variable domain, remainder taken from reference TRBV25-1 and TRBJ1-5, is EADIYQTPRYLVIGTGKKITLECSQTMGHDKMYWYQQDPGMELHLIHYSYGVNSTEKGDLSSESTVSRIRTEHFPLTLESARPSHTSQYLCASNSDRESNQPQHFGDGTRLSIL.

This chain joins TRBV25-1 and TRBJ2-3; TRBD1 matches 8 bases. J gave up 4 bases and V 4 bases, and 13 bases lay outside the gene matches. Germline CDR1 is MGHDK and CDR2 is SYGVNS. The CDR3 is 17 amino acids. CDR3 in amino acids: CASSGQGSLNLADTQYF. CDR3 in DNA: TGTGCCAGCAGTGGACAGGGGTCGTTAAACTTAGCAGATACGCAGTATTTT.

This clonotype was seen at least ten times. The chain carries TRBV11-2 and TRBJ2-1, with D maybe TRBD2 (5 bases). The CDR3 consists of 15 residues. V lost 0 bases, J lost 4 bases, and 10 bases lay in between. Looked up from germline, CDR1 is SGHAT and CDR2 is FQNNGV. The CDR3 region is CASSLDPGEYNEQFF. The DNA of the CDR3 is TGTGCCAGCAGCTTAGATCCCGGGGAATACAATGAGCAGTTCTTC.